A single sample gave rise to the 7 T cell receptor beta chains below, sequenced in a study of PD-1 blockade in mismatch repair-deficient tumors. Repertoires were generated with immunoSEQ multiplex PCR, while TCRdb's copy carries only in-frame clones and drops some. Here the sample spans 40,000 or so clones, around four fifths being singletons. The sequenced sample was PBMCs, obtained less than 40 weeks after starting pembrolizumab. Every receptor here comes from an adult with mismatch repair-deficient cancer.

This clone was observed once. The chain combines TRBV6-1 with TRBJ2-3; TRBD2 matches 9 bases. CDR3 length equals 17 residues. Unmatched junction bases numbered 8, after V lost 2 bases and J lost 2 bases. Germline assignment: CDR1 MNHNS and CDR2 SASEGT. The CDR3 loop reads CASSEYGLAGNTDTQYF. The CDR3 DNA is TGTGCCAGCAGTGAATACGGGCTAGCGGGGAACACAGATACGCAGTATTTT.

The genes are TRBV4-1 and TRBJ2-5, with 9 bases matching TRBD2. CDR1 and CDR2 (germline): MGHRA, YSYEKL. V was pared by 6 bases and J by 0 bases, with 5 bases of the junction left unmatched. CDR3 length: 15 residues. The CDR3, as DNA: TGCGCCAGCAGGCGGGAGGGACGGAACCAAGAGACCCAGTACTTC. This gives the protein CASRREGRNQETQYF.

Written as DNA, the CDR3 is TGTGCCAGCAGTTCCCCGGGAGCTTACTCCTACAATGAGCAGTTCTTC. This codes for CASSSPGAYSYNEQFF. This rearrangement joins TRBV27 to TRBJ2-1; maybe TRBD2 (6 bases). This CDR3 comprises 16 residues. V lost 4 bases and J lost 0, with 13 bases in between. The germline CDR1 and CDR2 sequences are MNHEY and SMNVEV (reference sequence).

The CDR3 here is CASSPGGDSNQPQHF. The CDR3 nucleotides are TGCGCCAGCAGCCCGGGGGGGGATAGCAATCAGCCCCAGCATTTT. The chain employs TRBV5-1 and TRBJ1-5, with TRBD1 as a possible D gene (5 bases). V was shortened by 4 bases and J by 0 bases, with 11 bases between the two germline ends. The germline CDR1 and CDR2 sequences are SGHRS and YFSETQ. This CDR3 spans 15 amino acids.

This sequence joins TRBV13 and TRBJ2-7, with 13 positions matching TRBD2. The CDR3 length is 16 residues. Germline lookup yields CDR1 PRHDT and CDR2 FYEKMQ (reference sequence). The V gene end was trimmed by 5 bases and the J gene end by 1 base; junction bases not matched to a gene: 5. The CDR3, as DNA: TGTGCCAGCAGCCCCCGGACTAGCGGGAGTTCCTACGAGCAGTACTTC. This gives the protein CASSPRTSGSSYEQYF.

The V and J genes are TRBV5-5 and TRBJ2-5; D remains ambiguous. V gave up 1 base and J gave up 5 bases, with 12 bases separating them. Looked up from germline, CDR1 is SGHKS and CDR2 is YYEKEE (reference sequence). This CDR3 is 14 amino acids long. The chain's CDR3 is CASSLTRQTETQYF. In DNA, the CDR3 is TGTGCCAGCAGCTTGACGAGGCAGACGGAGACCCAGTACTTC.

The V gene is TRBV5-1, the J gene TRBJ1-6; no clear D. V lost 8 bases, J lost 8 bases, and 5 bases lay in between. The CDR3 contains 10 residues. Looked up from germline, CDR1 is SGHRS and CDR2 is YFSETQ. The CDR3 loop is CARAYSPLHF. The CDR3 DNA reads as TGCGCCAGGGCCTATTCACCCCTCCACTTT.